One sample yielded the 21 T cell receptor beta chains listed below, sequenced in a study of cytomegalovirus exposure and HLA in healthy donors. PCR used 60 Vbeta primers and 13 Jbeta primers. Clones were sequenced by immunoSEQ multiplex PCR, and TCRdb holds only the in-frame ones, with some missing. The table has some 160,000 clones, almost 80% seen once. The sample taken for sequencing was PBMCs. The origin of the receptors is a male donor in good health and CMV-seronegative.

The chain carries TRBV5-1 and TRBJ1-1; 11 nucleotides align to TRBD1. Trimming removed 5 bases from V and 6 bases from J; junction bases left unmatched: 3. This CDR3 spans 13 amino acids. Per germline, CDR1 SGHRS and CDR2 YFSETQ. Here the CDR3 reads CASSGTGGSEAFF. CDR3 bases: TGCGCCAGCAGTGGGACAGGGGGATCTGAAGCTTTCTTT.

The sample holds a few counts of this clone. The genes are TRBV6-1 and TRBJ1-1; 8 bases line up with TRBD1. There are 13 residues in the CDR3. Looked up from germline, CDR1 is MNHNS and CDR2 is SASEGT. The J segment lost 4 bases and the V segment lost 7 bases, leaving 5 bases of the junction unmatched. DNA of the CDR3: TGTGCCAGCATCCGACAGGGGAGCACTGAAGCTTTCTTT. Translated, it gives CASIRQGSTEAFF.

On this clone itself: In the same sample, other DNA sequences code for this CDR3. This chain joins TRBV15 and TRBJ1-4; D might be TRBD1 (6 bases). This CDR3 is 15 amino acids long. V lost 3 bases and J 8 bases, leaving 16 bases between the germline ends. Germline-derived CDR1 and CDR2 are LNHNV and YYDKDF (reference sequence). The CDR3 DNA sequence: TGTGCCACCAGCAGGGCCCCAGGGGTTGAGGAAAAACTGTTTTTT. Its protein product is CATSRAPGVEEKLFF.

In this sample, this clone turned up a few times. The genes are TRBV5-1 and TRBJ2-3; D is unresolved. Trimming stripped 0 bases from V and 2 bases from J, with 7 bases between. The CDR3 runs to 14 residues. The germline V gene encodes CDR1 SGHRS and CDR2 YFSETQ. The CDR3 loop reads CASSLALPTDTQYF. In DNA form, the CDR3 reads TGCGCCAGCAGCTTGGCCCTCCCCACAGATACGCAGTATTTT.

This clone was recorded only once. This rearrangement joins TRBV5-6 to TRBJ1-6; no reliable D call. The V end lost 4 bases, the J end lost 0 bases, and 11 bases lay between the germline ends. The CDR3 has 16 residues. Germline V gene data show CDR1 as SGHDT and CDR2 as YYEEEE. CDR3 residues: CASSPGQSSYNSPLHF. CDR3 DNA: TGTGCCAGCAGCCCGGGTCAGAGCTCCTATAATTCACCCCTCCACTTT. The full variable domain, with the rest looked up from reference TRBV5-6 and TRBJ1-6, is DAGVTQSPTHLIKTRGQQVTLRCSPKSGHDTVSWYQQALGQGPQFIFQYYEEEERQRGNFPDRFSGHQFPNYSSELNVNALLLGDSALYLCASSPGQSSYNSPLHFGNGTRLTVT.

The chain joins TRBV28 to TRBJ2-3, with a weak D call TRBD2 (5 bases). The V end lost 3 bases, the J end lost 10 bases, and 17 bases lay between the germline ends. The germline gives CDR1 MDHEN, CDR2 SYDVKM. The CDR3 has 14 amino acids. The DNA of the CDR3 is TGTGCCAGCAGTTTCTCCCTAGCTTCACGTCCGCAGTATTTT. As protein: CASSFSLASRPQYF.

The rearrangement joins TRBV27 to TRBJ2-7; D unresolved. Trimming shortened V by 7 bases and J by 0 bases, and 16 bases separated the two germline ends. The CDR3 covers 15 residues. Looked up from germline, CDR1 is MNHEY and CDR2 is SMNVEV (reference sequence). CDR3 sequence: CASTARRSHSYEQYF. The CDR3 DNA sequence: TGTGCCAGCACGGCACGCAGGTCCCACTCCTACGAGCAGTACTTC.

The chain links TRBV12-5 to TRBJ1-5; TRBD1 agrees at 10 bases. The CDR3 length is 15 residues. After removal of 5 bases from V and 4 bases from J, the junction contained 5 bases not matched to a gene. The V gene's germline CDR1 is LGHNT and CDR2 FRNRAP. The CDR3 DNA sequence: TGTGCTAGTGGTATGGGACAGGGGAATAATCAGCCCCAGCATTTT. Its protein is CASGMGQGNNQPQHF.

V usage is TRBV11-3 and J usage is TRBJ1-4; 8 nucleotides match TRBD1. The CDR3 loop spans 16 amino acids. Trimming at V came to 2 bases and at J to 0 bases, leaving 2 bases not matched to a gene. CDR1 is SGHNT, CDR2 YENEEA, per germline. The CDR3 loop is CASSLPRGPTNEKLFF. DNA of the CDR3: TGTGCCAGCAGCTTACCCAGGGGGCCAACTAATGAAAAACTGTTTTTT.

The chain couples TRBV9 to TRBJ2-5, with a possible D match to TRBD2 (6 bases). This CDR3 contains 15 residues. V gave up 4 bases and J gave up 4 bases, with 17 bases separating them. CDR1 and CDR2 from the germline V gene are SGDLS and YYNGEE. CDR3 protein: CASSPSDWRGETQYF. As DNA, the CDR3 is TGTGCCAGCAGCCCTTCTGATTGGAGGGGAGAGACCCAGTACTTC.

The rearrangement joins TRBV27 to TRBJ2-7; 8 positions match TRBD2. Unmatched junction bases numbered 5, after V lost 7 bases and J lost 0 bases. CDR1 and CDR2 (germline): MNHEY, SMNVEV (reference sequence). This CDR3 region has 14 residues. For the CDR3, the DNA is TGTGCCAGCAAAGCGGGAGACCACTCCTACGAGCAGTACTTC. This translates into CASKAGDHSYEQYF.

This sequence joins TRBV5-4 and TRBJ2-1, with TRBD1 identical over 10 bases. The CDR3 is made up of 15 amino acids. V trimming: 4 bases; J trimming: 5 bases; junction bases outside the gene matches: 6. Per the germline V gene, CDR1 is SGHNT and CDR2 is YYREEE (reference sequence). CDR3 loop: CASSPGQGTHNEQFF. CDR3 nucleotide sequence: TGTGCCAGCAGCCCGGGACAGGGGACCCACAATGAGCAGTTCTTC.

The chain has TRBV23-1 and TRBJ2-5; TRBD2 matches at 7 bases. TRBV23-1 falls under the ORF class, with uncertain function. V trimming: 8 bases; J trimming: 3 bases; junction bases outside the gene matches: 15. The CDR3 is 16 residues long. Here the CDR3 DNA reads TGCGCCAGCCCTAGCGGCCGTAACCCCGTGGAAGAGACCCAGTACTTC. This gives the protein CASPSGRNPVEETQYF.

The chain links TRBV12-5 to TRBJ1-2; tentatively, D is TRBD1 (6 bases). Trimming took off 4 bases at V and 2 bases at J, with 11 bases between the two ends. CDR1 and CDR2 (germline): LGHNT, FRNRAP. The CDR3 runs to 14 residues. In DNA, the CDR3 is TGTGCTAGTGGTTCCCTGACAGGCAACTATGGCTACACCTTC. Amino acid sequence: CASGSLTGNYGYTF. The full variable domain, with the rest looked up from reference TRBV12-5 and TRBJ1-2, is DARVTQTPRHKVTEMGQEVTMRCQPILGHNTVFWYRQTMMQGLELLAYFRNRAPLDDSGMPKDRFSAEMPDATLATLKIQPSEPRDSAVYFCASGSLTGNYGYTFGSGTRLTVV.

Turning to this clone: A read error may produce the germline difference seen at one junction end. The V call is TRBV6-5, the J call TRBJ2-7, with D possibly TRBD1 on 5 matching bases. The CDR3 loop spans 12 amino acids. CDR1 and CDR2 (germline): MNHEY, SVGAGI. CDR3 DNA sequence: TGTGCCAGCAGTCCCCCTGGGGCAAGTCGGATCTTC. Translating it yields CASSPPGASRIF.

This clone has only one observation. The rearrangement uses TRBV11-2 and TRBJ2-7; D is uncertain. Germline-derived CDR1 and CDR2 are SGHAT and FQNNGV. V shed 5 bases and J shed 3 bases, with 11 bases lying between them. The CDR3 sequence is 13 residues long. This chain's CDR3 is CASSPLPLYEQYF. CDR3 DNA sequence: TGTGCCAGCAGCCCCCTCCCCCTCTACGAGCAGTACTTC.

The chain uses TRBV2 and TRBJ2-1; 8 bases are a match to TRBD2. Germline trimming cut 8 bases from V and 7 bases from J; bases unmatched to any gene: 7. This CDR3 spans 13 amino acids. Germline V gene sequence: CDR1 SNHLY, CDR2 FYNNEI. The CDR3 reads CASPGLAGNEQFF. The CDR3 nucleotides are TGTGCCAGCCCGGGGCTAGCGGGTAATGAGCAGTTCTTC.

The J gene is TRBJ2-1, the V gene TRBV7-9; 13 bases are shared with TRBD2. Germline CDR1 SEHNR, CDR2 FQNEAQ (reference sequence). The trim removed 6 bases at V and 7 bases at J, leaving 6 bases unmatched. This CDR3 comprises 15 residues. The chain's CDR3 is CASSLTSGGRNEQFF. CDR3 bases: TGTGCCAGCAGTTTGACTAGCGGGGGGAGAAATGAGCAGTTCTTC.

The genes are TRBV27 and TRBJ2-7, with 8 nucleotides matching TRBD1. The CDR3 sequence is 15 residues long. V dropped 5 bases and J dropped 3; count of bases not matched to a gene: 9. Germline lookup yields CDR1 MNHEY and CDR2 SMNVEV (reference sequence). CDR3 nucleotide sequence: TGTGCCAGCAGTCCATTGGACAGGGCGGACTACGAGCAGTACTTC. This encodes CASSPLDRADYEQYF.

The chain uses TRBV2 and TRBJ2-2; TRBD1 is a possible D gene (5 bases). This CDR3 contains 15 residues. The germline gives CDR1 SNHLY, CDR2 FYNNEI. Deletions cut 1 base from V and 7 bases from J, with 13 bases between. CDR3 amino acids: CASSEEGQGLGELFF. The CDR3 DNA is TGTGCCAGCAGTGAAGAGGGGCAAGGGCTCGGGGAGCTGTTTTTT. Full variable domain (remainder filled in from reference TRBV2 and TRBJ2-2): EPEVTQTPSHQVTQMGQEVILRCVPISNHLYFYWYRQILGQKVEFLVSFYNNEISEKSEIFDDQFSVERPDGSNFTLKIRSTKLEDSAMYFCASSEEGQGLGELFFGEGSRLTVL.

The chain recombines TRBV27 with TRBJ1-1, with D possibly TRBD1 on 5 matching bases. The CDR3 is made up of 15 amino acids. Trimming pared 0 bases from V and 0 bases from J, leaving 8 bases between. The germline V gene has CDR1 MNHEY and CDR2 SMNVEV (reference sequence). CDR3: CASSLSTVLNTEAFF. In nucleotides, the CDR3 is TGTGCCAGCAGTTTATCGACAGTTCTGAACACTGAAGCTTTCTTT.